This T cell receptor (beta chain) was identified in a study of CD8 T cell repertoires and HIV-1 epitope variants. Whole-study context: Each of Twenty-five Gag and Nef epitope peptides stimulated a separate culture. The baseline condition was 1M T cells left uncultured.

Sequencing used immunoSEQ multiplex PCR; TCRdb keeps in-frame clones, though not all of them. The sample records several thousand clones, around three fifths being singletons. Germline-derived CDR1 and CDR2 are LGHNA and YNFKEQ. The CDR3 extends over 14 amino acids. Between the trimmed V and J ends, which lost 1 base and 2 bases, there was a span of 8 bases. On this clone: As yet, its antigen is unknown.

This clonotype was sampled from a male donor with HIV. Specimen: cultured CD8+ T cells derived from PBMCs. This chain joins TRBV4-2 and TRBJ2-5, with D possibly matching TRBD2 (5 bases). CDR3 nucleotides: TGTGCCAGCAGCCAAGCGGAGGATCAAGAGACCCAGTACTTC. Its protein product is CASSQAEDQETQYF.